These 25 T cell receptor beta chains were sequenced from one sample in a study of blood T cells in healthy people across ages. For the second PCR, which ran for roughly 6 to 11 cycles, a sample-barcoded 5' primer and a J-beta primer mix were used. Using its own MiXCR run on the 5' RACE reads, TCRdb lists one record per CDR3 protein. The repertoire holds hundreds of thousands of distinct CDR3 sequences, with around 27% as singletons. Separately, the same data were catalogued under a study of T cells of mothers and their children.

The source material was blood. These receptors were obtained from a boy aged 2 to 10 in good health.

The chain links TRBV12-3 or TRBV12-4 to TRBJ1-6; no firm D call. This CDR3 is built from 15 residues. Deletions cut 2 bases from V and 7 bases from J, with 12 bases between. This CDR3 reads CASSLNGVWNSPLHF. CDR3 in DNA: TGTGCCAGCAGTTTAAATGGGGTGTGGAATTCACCCCTCCACTTT.

The CDR3 DNA reads as TGCGCCAGCAGCCGCAGACAGGGCGGCGATGGCAATGAGCAGTTCTTC. Protein sequence: CASSRRQGGDGNEQFF. The chain uses TRBV4-3 and TRBJ2-5; 7 bases are shared with TRBD1. The J call is uncertain, as TRBJ2-1 better fits the DNA end. This CDR3 spans 16 amino acids. The V gene's germline CDR1 is LGHNA and CDR2 YSLEER.

The chain has TRBV10-3 and TRBJ1-6; the match to TRBD1 covers 7 bases. The CDR3 length is 15 residues. V was clipped by 10 bases and J by 0 bases; unmatched bases: 6. Looked up from germline, CDR1 is ENHRY and CDR2 is SYGVKD. The CDR3 region has the DNA TGTGCCACCCAGACAGGGAGCTCCTATAATTCACCCCTCCACTTT. It codes for CATQTGSSYNSPLHF.

CDR3 bases: TGCAGTGCTAGCGGTGGACGGGGAAGCTCCTACAATGAGCAGTTCTTC. Its translation is CSASGGRGSSYNEQFF. The rearrangement links TRBV20-1 to TRBJ2-1, with a weak D call TRBD2 (5 bases). Germline V CDR1 and CDR2: DFQATT, SNEGSKA (reference sequence). The CDR3 extends over 16 amino acids. The V end lost 3 bases, the J end lost 0 bases, and 15 bases lay between the germline ends.

The V call is TRBV5-1, the J call TRBJ2-5; 13 nucleotides line up with TRBD2. Germline CDR1 and CDR2: SGHRS and YFSETQ. The CDR3 contains 15 residues. V lost 4 bases, J lost 5 bases, and 5 bases stayed unmatched. The CDR3 coding sequence is TGCGCCAGCAGCGCGGGACTAGCGGGAAGCGAGACCCAGTACTTC. The encoded protein is CASSAGLAGSETQYF. Full variable domain (rest looked up from reference TRBV5-1 and TRBJ2-5): KAGVTQTPRYLIKTRGQQVTLSCSPISGHRSVSWYQQTPGQGLQFLFEYFSETQRNKGNFPGRFSGRQFSNSRSEMNVSTLELGDSALYLCASSAGLAGSETQYFGPGTRLLVL.

The chain couples TRBV9 to TRBJ1-1; no clear D. CDR3 size: 15 residues. The V and J ends lost 0 bases and 4 bases respectively, with 13 bases between them. Per the germline V gene, CDR1 is SGDLS and CDR2 is YYNGEE. CDR3 bases: TGTGCCAGCAGCGTAGGGAGGGTTGAGCCCACTGAAGCTTTCTTT. It is translated as CASSVGRVEPTEAFF.

This clonotype was found a few times. The rearrangement links TRBV3-1 to TRBJ2-5; 9 bases agree with TRBD2. The germline V gene has CDR1 LGHDT and CDR2 YNNKEL (reference sequence). The ends lost 2 bases at V and 3 bases at J; junction bases unmatched: 10. The CDR3 is 17 amino acids. CDR3 region: CASSQYISGRWEETQYF. In DNA, the CDR3 is TGTGCCAGCAGCCAATATATTAGCGGGAGATGGGAAGAGACCCAGTACTTC.

This clonotype occurred a few times. The rearrangement links TRBV7-9 to TRBJ2-4; D ambiguous. The germline V and J ends were trimmed by 8 bases and 5 bases, with 10 bases remaining between them. CDR1 SEHNR and CDR2 FQNEAQ come from the germline V gene (reference sequence). CDR3 length: 12 amino acids. The CDR3 sequence is CASGPIENIQYF. The CDR3 DNA is TGTGCCAGCGGACCCATCGAAAACATTCAGTACTTC. Full variable domain (missing parts from reference TRBV7-9 and TRBJ2-4): DTGVSQNPRHKITKRGQNVTFRCDPISEHNRLYWYRQTLGQGPEFLTYFQNEAQLEKSRLLSDRFSAERPKGSFSTLEIQRTEQGDSAMYLCASGPIENIQYFGAGTRLSVL.

V usage is TRBV5-1 and J usage is TRBJ1-2; 10 bases match TRBD1. This CDR3 is built from 14 residues. V lost 6 bases to trimming and J lost 7 bases; unmatched junction nucleotides: 9. CDR1 SGHRS and CDR2 YFSETQ come from the germline V gene. CDR3 region: CASTNSGTGAGYTF. DNA of the CDR3: TGCGCCAGCACGAATTCCGGGACAGGGGCTGGCTACACCTTC. The whole variable domain, remainder taken from reference TRBV5-1 and TRBJ1-2, is KAGVTQTPRYLIKTRGQQVTLSCSPISGHRSVSWYQQTPGQGLQFLFEYFSETQRNKGNFPGRFSGRQFSNSRSEMNVSTLELGDSALYLCASTNSGTGAGYTFGSGTRLTVV.

This clonotype was counted many times. This chain uses TRBV12-3 or TRBV12-4 with TRBJ2-5; D call uncertain. Trimming took off 6 bases at V and 5 bases at J, with 4 bases between the two ends. The length of the CDR3 is 10 residues. The CDR3 loop is CASRGETQYF. DNA of the CDR3: TGTGCCAGCAGGGGGGAGACCCAGTACTTC.

This clonotype was counted a few times. This chain links TRBV4-2 with TRBJ2-1, with D perhaps being TRBD1 or TRBD2 (5 bases each). The CDR3 spans 15 residues. Germline V CDR1 and CDR2: LGHNA, YNFKEQ. Trimming removed 5 bases at V and 4 bases at J, with 15 bases between. The CDR3 here is CASSYRGGRYNEQFF. CDR3 nucleotide sequence: TGTGCCAGCAGCTATCGGGGCGGGCGATACAATGAGCAGTTCTTC.

The V and J genes are TRBV29-1 and TRBJ2-1, with 9 positions matching TRBD2. The CDR3 extends over 14 amino acids. J gave up 10 bases and V 7 bases, and 14 bases lay outside the gene matches. Germline assignment: CDR1 SQVTM and CDR2 ANQGSEA. CDR3 coding DNA: TGCAGCGCCAAAGGAGCTAGCGGGATCTCAGAGCAGTTCTTC. Its protein product is CSAKGASGISEQFF.

In DNA, the CDR3 is TGCAGCGTTGCCCCAGGGGTCTACGAGCAGTACTTC. The encoded protein is CSVAPGVYEQYF. The V gene is TRBV29-1, the J gene TRBJ2-7, with D possibly matching TRBD1 (6 bases). Germline loops: CDR1 SQVTM, CDR2 ANQGSEA. This CDR3 is built from 12 residues. V was shortened by 4 bases and J by 3 bases, with 10 bases between the two germline ends.

The V and J genes are TRBV5-5 and TRBJ2-4; no clear D. The germline gives CDR1 SGHKS, CDR2 YYEKEE (reference sequence). V was cut by 0 bases and J by 8 bases, with 3 bases left in between. The CDR3 runs 11 residues. This CDR3 is CASSLVDIQYF. The CDR3 DNA reads as TGTGCCAGCAGCTTGGTGGACATTCAGTACTTC.

The chain joins TRBV20-1 to TRBJ2-7; D not certain. The CDR3 totals 13 residues. The germline V gene has CDR1 DFQATT and CDR2 SNEGSKA (reference sequence). Trimming took 2 bases from V and 3 from J, leaving 11 bases between them. The CDR3 sequence: CSARQLGNYEQYF. In nucleotides, the CDR3 is TGCAGTGCTAGACAGCTGGGTAACTACGAGCAGTACTTC.

The chain is built from TRBV7-2 and TRBJ1-4; maybe TRBD1 (6 bases). The CDR3 sequence is 14 residues long. V lost 7 bases and J 8 bases, leaving 17 bases between the germline ends. Germline-derived CDR1 and CDR2 are SGHTA and FQGNSA. CDR3 nucleotides: TGTGCCAGCAATTTTGGGGGGGCGGCGGAAAAACTGTTTTTT. This translates into CASNFGGAAEKLFF. The full variable domain, completed using reference TRBV7-2 and TRBJ1-4, is GAGVSQSPSNKVTEKGKDVELRCDPISGHTALYWYRQSLGQGLEFLIYFQGNSAPDKSGLPSDRFSAERTGGSVSTLTIQRTQQEDSAVYLCASNFGGAAEKLFFGSGTQLSVL.

CDR3 protein: CASSQGIAGGNYNEQFF. Here the CDR3 DNA reads TGTGCCAGCAGCCAGGGGATAGCGGGAGGGAATTACAATGAGCAGTTCTTC. The rearrangement uses TRBV7-8 and TRBJ2-1; TRBD2 matches 11 bases. The germline V gene has CDR1 SGHVS and CDR2 FQNEAQ. V was pared by 5 bases and J by 4 bases, with 10 bases of the junction left unmatched. The CDR3 has 17 amino acids.

There are a few counts of this clonotype. The chain couples TRBV4-3 to TRBJ2-2, with 13 nucleotides matching TRBD2. The CDR3 is 17 residues long. The J segment lost 6 bases and the V segment lost 7 bases, leaving 11 bases of the junction unmatched. Germline V CDR1 and CDR2: LGHNA, YSLEER. The CDR3 nucleotides are TGCGCCAGCAACGCTCAAGGACTAGCGGGAGTATCCGGGGAGCTGTTTTTT. Its protein is CASNAQGLAGVSGELFF.

This clonotype has a handful of counts. An end of the junction differs from the germline gene, which may be a read error. As DNA, the CDR3 is TGTGCCAGTAGCTCCGGACAGATGTCCTCCTACGAGCAGTACTTC. This sequence encodes CASSSGQMSSYEQYF. V and J are TRBV7-2 and TRBJ2-7; possibly TRBD1 for D (6 bases). CDR1 and CDR2 from the germline V gene are SGHTA and FQGNSA. CDR3 length: 15 residues.

The rearrangement uses TRBV9 and TRBJ2-7, with 9 nucleotides matching TRBD1. Germline assignment: CDR1 SGDLS and CDR2 YYNGEE. This CDR3 is built from 13 residues. After removal of 2 bases from V and 6 bases from J, the junction contained 3 bases not matched to a gene. The CDR3 here is CASSVGTGLEQYF. CDR3 bases: TGTGCCAGCAGCGTGGGGACAGGGCTCGAGCAGTACTTC.

This clonotype was detected a few times. The CDR3 loop reads CASSQLGGERNSPLHF. The CDR3 bases are TGCGCCAGCAGCCAGCTTGGGGGGGAACGTAATTCACCCCTCCACTTT. The chain combines TRBV4-1 with TRBJ1-6, with D possibly being TRBD1 (5 bases). This CDR3 region has 16 residues. CDR1 is MGHRA, CDR2 YSYEKL, per germline. The V end was cut by 3 bases, the J end by 6 bases, with 15 bases between.

Only a few counts were recorded for this clonotype. V gene TRBV6-2 or TRBV6-3 combines with J gene TRBJ2-5; D is unresolved. The germline CDR1 and CDR2 sequences are MNHEY and SVGEGT. Trimming left V 0 bases short and J 4 bases short, with 3 bases between. CDR3 size: 12 residues. CDR3 residues: CASSYSIETQYF. The CDR3, as DNA: TGTGCCAGCAGTTACTCGATAGAGACCCAGTACTTC.

This clonotype was counted between two and nine times. V and J are TRBV7-9 and TRBJ2-3; 7 positions match TRBD1. The CDR3 spans 15 residues. The germline V gene encodes CDR1 SEHNR and CDR2 FQNEAQ (reference sequence). The junction had 10 bases not matched to a gene; V was cut back by 4 bases and J by 6 bases. Here the CDR3 reads CASSSTGTTSDTQYF. The CDR3 nucleotides are TGTGCCAGCAGCTCGACAGGGACGACAAGTGATACGCAGTATTTT.

CDR3 DNA sequence: TGCAGTGCTAGACACGGGGGGGAATCCACAGATACGCAGTATTTT. Translation: CSARHGGESTDTQYF. The chain couples TRBV20-1 to TRBJ2-3, with 8 nucleotides matching TRBD2. Per the germline V gene, CDR1 is DFQATT and CDR2 is SNEGSKA (reference sequence). J gave up 2 bases and V 2 bases, and 6 bases lay outside the gene matches. The CDR3 is made up of 15 amino acids.

J is TRBJ2-7 and V is TRBV25-1; possibly TRBD1 for D (6 bases). Germline loops: CDR1 MGHDK, CDR2 SYGVNS. CDR3 length: 15 amino acids. Trimming left V 1 base short and J 5 bases short, with 15 bases between. The CDR3 sequence: CASSESDRRSDEQYF. The DNA for the CDR3 is TGTGCCAGCAGTGAATCGGACAGACGTTCCGACGAGCAGTACTTC.